The present T cell receptor beta chain was sequenced within a study of cytomegalovirus exposure and HLA in healthy donors (dated by TCRdb to the late 2010s). For the study in its entirety: According to an earlier analysis of 587 of the donors, 150 million to 200 million T cells yielded 100 million or so unique TCR beta sequences and roughly 280 Gb of sequence data. Roughly 300 gigabases of sequencing data and 70 million to 100 million unique TCR sequences made up an early release that covered under 750 HLA-typed donors. The genetic ancestry cluster associated with self-reported Caucasian donors included roughly four fifths of the roughly 410 genotyped donors. The aim of the study was to test whether cataloging public T cell receptors could identify signatures of past pathogen exposure. The T cell repertoires of 666 subjects were profiled by immunosequencing and related to cytomegalovirus serostatus. Besides the first cohort of around 670 subjects, a separate validation cohort made up of 120 different subjects was used. High-throughput TCR immunosequencing, statistical association of individual TCRs with disease status, and machine learning were combined to predict cytomegalovirus infection status. A later analysis re-examined previously published TCR beta repertoires from 610 or so donors and added high-resolution HLA genotyping to investigate patterns of TCR occurrence. In the later analysis, no new phenotypic data were used to find candidate immune exposures; instead, reliance was placed on TCR beta sequences and their occurrence across donors. In an earlier analysis of roughly 580 of the donors, high-throughput TCR beta sequencing was used to judge whether each TCR beta V gene segment behaved as functional or pseudogenic. Alongside the repertoire data, information on donor age, sex, ethnicity and CMV serostatus was compiled. In a later genetic analysis, genome-wide SNP genotypes for about 65% of the roughly 700 donors were used, and that subset was treated as a discovery cohort. Every repertoire in the discovery cohort had been generated on one and the same sequencing platform. HLA typing included class I and class II loci at four-digit resolution. Typing coverage differed by locus: A, B, C, DRB1 and DQB1 were typed in roughly 620-630 donors, DQA1 in about 550, DPA1 in around 580, and DPB1 in 400 to 480. A few DR-DQ haplotypes were handled as single units for association and clustering because linkage in the cohort was strong. Across some 400 genotyped donors of the cohort, an average of approximately 220,000 unique TCR beta nucleotide sequences per donor were sequenced, and roughly 17% of those sequences were non-productive. On the study overall, not on this receptor specifically: Across donors, most TCR sequences were observed very rarely, whereas some public TCRs were present in many individuals. In vitro tests confirmed that three of the cytomegalovirus-associated TCR beta chains recognize cytomegalovirus antigens. Immune exposure information for the cohort was limited to CMV serostatus. In a later analysis, the rate of TCR association differed among HLA loci, with DRB1 alleles having the most associated TCRs and HLA-C alleles having the fewest. V-gene and J-gene trimming of TCR beta chains was associated with a missense DCLRE1C variant in a later genetic analysis, and the association was replicated in an independent cohort. The study gave a list of some 150 TCR beta chains associated with cytomegalovirus. Most CMV-associated TCR beta chains appeared to be HLA-restricted in a later analysis, and the HLA associations seemed to be driven largely by CMV exposure. Because HLA typing was missing for some donors at each locus, association tests included only the typed subset. Several of the top co-occurrence clusters appeared to be linked to parvovirus B19, influenza, CMV and Epstein-Barr virus, according to a later analysis. The earlier analysis of 587 of the donors excluded over 15 rarely observed V segments, including chromosome 9 orphons, because counts were too low. Compared with equally common non-associated chains, HLA-associated TCR beta chains in a later analysis were more clonally expanded and had lower generation probabilities. A cluster of highly shared sequence variants was judged likely to be a technical artifact of the sequencing pipeline. A further reported finding was that TCR beta sequences accurately predicted the HLA-A and HLA-B alleles for most subjects in the first cohort. Assigning TCR associations to individual alleles was difficult when HLA alleles, especially DR and DQ, strongly co-occurred. Linkage disequilibrium might explain the correlated functional status among segregating V segments, but an unknown experimental factor could not be excluded. It was suggested by the authors that the approach could potentially be generalized to other disease states and immunological phenotypes. The presence/absence analyses assumed that sequencing depth was roughly uniform across donors, and that assumption may not be true. Compared with the 666-donor mean, donors in an Asian-associated ancestry cluster had fewer N-insertions in productive TCRs, according to a later genetic analysis. The classifier was reported to diagnose cytomegalovirus status with high specificity and sensitivity in both the original cohort and the validation cohort. The 87-base-pair reads could not distinguish some IMGT-functional V segments, including TRBV6-2 and TRBV6-3, so those segments were excluded. The cohort was sequenced for TCR beta chains only, and without alpha or paired-chain data the features that could be detected were limited. Specific HLA alleles were associated with about 17,000 TCR beta sequences at a false discovery rate of 0.05 in a later analysis. Broadly in line with IMGT annotations, most TCR beta V segments showed up in productive rearrangements about 90% or about 30% of the time in an earlier analysis of a few hundred of the donors.

V is pruned by 4 bases and J by 6 bases, leaving 7 bases of the junction without a gene match. As encoded in the germline V gene, CDR1 is SGHDT while CDR2 is YYEEEE. The cysteine opens and the phenylalanine closes a CDR3 of 15 amino acids. CDR3 DNA only is kept here, 45 bases in frame from base 1. As for this clone: No antigen is known for it. It has no much larger one-base neighbor in the sample; base qualities were not kept.

Libraries came from the immunoSEQ multiplex PCR assay. A mixture of 60 forward primers for TCR Vbeta segments and 13 reverse primers for TCR Jbeta segments was used in the multiplex PCR. The CDR3 region of rearranged TCR beta genes was amplified from genomic DNA by a multiplex PCR assay. Amplified TCR beta libraries were sequenced as 87-base-pair reads on the Illumina HiSeq System. On the study's bioinformatics: Across the 670 or so repertoires, a later analysis counted tens of millions of unique TCR beta chains, 9 million to 14 million of which were shared by at least two donors. Raw reads were error-corrected and collapsed into unique sequences with a nearest-neighbor algorithm that merged closely related sequences to remove PCR and sequencing errors. V, D and J gene segments were assigned by aligning CDR3 sequences to IMGT reference sequences. For a sequence to be retained, a match of at least six nucleotides was required to both a V gene segment and a J gene segment. A rearrangement counted as productive if the CDR3 had no stop codons and remained in frame with V and J, and every other rearrangement counted as non-productive. CDR3 was defined by IMGT convention, running from the second conserved V-encoded cysteine to the conserved J-encoded phenylalanine. Sequences without an unambiguous match to a single V gene segment were excluded from the earlier analysis of 450 to 750 of the donors. In an earlier analysis of roughly 500 of the donors, V segments were called functional above 56.7% productive rearrangements and were called segregating when the between-donor standard deviation exceeded 5%. A statistical classification framework was developed to diagnose cytomegalovirus status using the catalog of TCR beta chain sequences. V and J gene assignment, in a later analysis, came from comparing TCR nucleotide sequences with IMGT/GENE-DB human TR gene sequences. In a later analysis, CDR3 sequences and most-parsimonious VDJ recombination scenarios were assigned using the TCRdist pipeline. In a later analysis, each TCR beta chain was defined by its CDR3 amino acid sequence together with its V-gene family, and reads without a unique V-gene family were excluded. As a way to deal with suspected cross-contamination and a sequencing artifact, a later analysis dropped 450 to 600 nucleotide sequences that were highly shared and had low generation probability. For each public chain, a later analysis derived a clonal expansion index from normalized ranks of inferred template counts within each repertoire. In a later analysis, generation probabilities were computed with a VDJ recombination model fitted to out-of-frame rearrangements, and the resulting probabilities were checked against IGoR. Hypergeometric tests were used in a later analysis to score TCR-TCR, TCR-HLA and TCR-CMV co-occurrence, with a repertoire-size bias correction applied to the TCR pairs. In a later analysis, false discovery rates were estimated by permuting HLA or CMV assignments 20 times. In a later analysis, co-occurring TCRs were grouped using DBSCAN, and TCRdist sequence similarity was added for clustering within HLA-allele-positive subsets. Co-occurrence clustering excluded repertoires with fewer than 30,000 or more than 120,000 public chains, plus five with anomalous nucleotide sharing. TCRdb provides this immuneACCESS table in a form limited to in-frame rearrangements. Some clones are lacking; in checked studies, under half of them reflect an unresolved V gene, and why the rest are absent is not known. The V and J calls and clone size were taken over from that table, and D and trimming were inferred from the DNA. The sample table records 110,000 or so clones; 70% to 85% of these occur just once. About 2.7% of the sample is taken by the ten largest.

The cohort was made up of under 800 healthy bone marrow donors. At the time of sampling, all cohort members were nominally healthy, though unrecorded immune exposures were likely present. The donor was CMV seronegative and was included in the group of about 350 seronegative cohort members. A peripheral blood sample was provided by each donor, and peripheral blood mononuclear cells were used for TCR beta sequencing. Genomic DNA extraction from the blood cell samples was performed with the Qiagen DNeasy Blood Extraction Kit. The chain uses TRBV5-6 and TRBJ2-2; a stretch of 9 junction bases matches TRBD2. Source material: PBMCs. The TCR comes from a woman younger than 35 in good health and CMV-seronegative. The CDR3 in this case is CASSGTSRVPGELFF. At the DNA level, the sequence is TGTGCCAGCAGCGGGACTAGCCGTGTGCCCGGGGAGCTGTTTTTT.